The T cell receptor beta chain described here comes from a study of metastatic and nonmetastatic thyroid tumors. Findings of the study overall: A significant increase in TCR beta diversity was reportedly seen in malignant thyroid tumors relative to benign nodules, in blood and tumor.

Ten or more counts support this clone. What it binds is not known. Deletions cut 6 bases from V and 3 bases from J, with 15 bases between. The CDR3 sequence is 14 residues long. Germline V gives CDR1 SNHLY, CDR2 FYNNEI. TCRdb re-clonotyped the PCR reads through MiXCR. This sample has around 35,000 clones, with 16% found just once. Thyroid surgery was performed in patients who had received no treatment beforehand. Sequenced material: blood. The receptor was derived from a female donor with papillary thyroid cancer or a benign thyroid nodule (not recorded which). Some clones in this sample may be carry-over from other donors' samples. The rearrangement links TRBV2 to TRBJ2-7; D is perhaps TRBD1 (6 bases). DNA for the CDR3: TGTGCCAGCAGGCAGGGGCAGATCTTCTACGAGCAGTACTTC. Translated, it gives CASRQGQIFYEQYF.